Each of the 32 T cell receptor beta chains below was sequenced from the same sample in a study of T cells in Graves' hyperthyroidism and ophthalmopathy. The investigators amplified TCR beta CDR3 regions from RNA transcripts. The HTBI primer set served for first-round RT-PCR of the TCR CDR3. MiXCR, run by TCRdb on the multiplex PCR reads, gives a single entry per CDR3 protein. The sample has about 520,000 distinct CDR3 sequences, under 25% seen once. The sequencing sample was made of blood. These receptors all stem from a man between 18 and 29 years old with Graves' hyperthyroidism.

This clonotype has ten or more counts. The genes are TRBV29-1 and TRBJ2-5; D remains unclear. This CDR3 comprises 13 residues. Germline V CDR1 and CDR2: SQVTM, ANQGSEA. Trimming pared 4 bases from V and 2 bases from J, leaving 11 bases between. In DNA, the CDR3 is TGCAGCGTTGTTCCGGGCCTACAAGAGACCCAGTACTTC. The encoded protein is CSVVPGLQETQYF. The whole variable domain, filled in from reference TRBV29-1 and TRBJ2-5, reads SAVISQKPSRDICQRGTSLTIQCQVDSQVTMMFWYRQQPGQSLTLIATANQGSEATYESGFVIDKFPISRPNLTFSTLTVSNMSPEDSSIYLCSVVPGLQETQYFGPGTRLLVL.

This clonotype has a handful of counts. This chain connects TRBV12-3 or TRBV12-4 to TRBJ1-5, with a tentative D call TRBD1 (5 bases). The CDR3 length is 14 residues. The germline V and J ends were trimmed by 1 base and 8 bases, with 12 bases remaining between them. DNA for the CDR3: TGTGCCAGCAGTTTAGGGGGGGGTGTTAAGCCCCAGCATTTT. Amino acids: CASSLGGGVKPQHF.

This clonotype was observed many times. This rearrangement joins TRBV20-1 to TRBJ1-2; possibly TRBD1 for D (5 bases). This CDR3 contains 11 residues. The germline V gene has CDR1 DFQATT and CDR2 SNEGSKA (reference sequence). The V gene lost 6 bases and the J gene lost 8 bases, with 13 bases spanning the gap. This CDR3 reads CSAIGDSGYTF. In DNA form, the CDR3 reads TGCAGTGCGATCGGGGACTCCGGCTACACCTTC.

The sample holds a few counts of this clonotype. The V and J genes are TRBV28 and TRBJ2-5, with D maybe TRBD2 (6 bases). The germline V gene has CDR1 MDHEN and CDR2 SYDVKM. This CDR3 region has 13 residues. The V end lost 7 bases, the J end lost 5 bases, and 14 bases lay between the germline ends. As DNA, the CDR3 is TGTGCCAGCACTTCGGGGGTACAGGAGACCCAGTACTTC. Amino acids: CASTSGVQETQYF.

This clonotype was picked up many times. J is TRBJ2-7 and V is TRBV28; D unresolved. With 6 bases removed from V and 0 bases from J, the gap between germline ends came to 12 bases. The length of the CDR3 is 14 residues. CDR1 MDHEN and CDR2 SYDVKM come from the germline V gene. CDR3 sequence: CASRNPGLSYEQYF. In nucleotides, the CDR3 is TGTGCCAGCAGAAATCCCGGCCTCTCCTACGAGCAGTACTTC.

This clonotype appeared many times. The rearrangement uses TRBV28 and TRBJ1-1; the D is unclear. The CDR3 is made up of 13 amino acids. Germline-derived CDR1 and CDR2 are MDHEN and SYDVKM. Trimming removed 6 bases at V and 3 bases at J, with 11 bases between. The CDR3 nucleotides are TGTGCCAGCAGCCAAGACACCTACACTGAAGCTTTCTTT. Translation: CASSQDTYTEAFF. Supplemented by reference TRBV28 and TRBJ1-1, the full variable domain reads DVKVTQSSRYLVKRTGEKVFLECVQDMDHENMFWYRQDPGLGLRLIYFSYDVKMKEKGDIPEGYSVSREKKERFSLILESASTNQTSMYLCASSQDTYTEAFFGQGTRLTVV.

This clonotype was seen at least ten times. J is TRBJ2-2 and V is TRBV6-5; D not resolved. In germline, CDR1 is MNHEY, CDR2 SVGAGI. The CDR3 is 16 amino acids. V lost 0 bases and J 1 base, leaving 9 bases between the germline ends. The CDR3 loop is CASSYSTVQNTGELFF. The CDR3 DNA reads TGTGCCAGCAGTTACTCGACTGTTCAGAACACCGGGGAGCTGTTTTTT.

In this sample, this clonotype turned up many times. The chain uses TRBV5-1 and TRBJ1-5; D uncertain. This CDR3 comprises 16 residues. From germline, CDR1 is SGHRS and CDR2 YFSETQ. V lost 0 bases and J lost 6, with 16 bases in between. The CDR3 region has the DNA TGCGCCAGCAGCTTGGGCGAAAGGACTGTTGGTCAGCCCCAGCATTTT. This encodes CASSLGERTVGQPQHF. Drawing the rest from reference TRBV5-1 and TRBJ1-5, the complete variable domain is KAGVTQTPRYLIKTRGQQVTLSCSPISGHRSVSWYQQTPGQGLQFLFEYFSETQRNKGNFPGRFSGRQFSNSRSEMNVSTLELGDSALYLCASSLGERTVGQPQHFGDGTRLSIL.

This sequence joins TRBV20-1 and TRBJ2-7, with D perhaps TRBD2 (5 bases). The CDR3 has 13 residues. Per germline, CDR1 DFQATT and CDR2 SNEGSKA (reference sequence). Trimming shortened V by 3 bases and J by 5 bases, and 14 bases separated the two germline ends. The CDR3 loop reads CSASGRLPHEQYF. The CDR3 bases are TGCAGTGCTAGCGGCAGACTACCCCACGAGCAGTACTTC.

The chain is built from TRBV5-1 and TRBJ1-3; 9 bases map to TRBD1. Germline-derived CDR1 and CDR2 are SGHRS and YFSETQ. The CDR3 consists of 16 residues. V gave up 4 bases and J gave up 4 bases; unmatched junction bases: 9. CDR3 in DNA: TGCGCCAGCAGCGTGGAGGGACAGGGATCGGGAAACACCATATATTTT. It encodes CASSVEGQGSGNTIYF.

The chain couples TRBV4-1 to TRBJ1-5, with D maybe TRBD1 (6 bases). CDR1 and CDR2 (germline): MGHRA, YSYEKL. The CDR3 sequence is 17 residues long. V was trimmed by 2 bases and J by 2 bases, leaving 16 bases between them. DNA for the CDR3: TGCGCCAGCAGCCAACCAAGACGGGGGGCGGGCAATCAGCCCCAGCATTTT. It yields the protein CASSQPRRGAGNQPQHF.

This clonotype was recorded many times. The V gene is TRBV19, the J gene TRBJ1-1; D uncertain. The CDR3 is 12 residues long. Germline loops: CDR1 LNHDA, CDR2 SQIVND (reference sequence). V was shortened by 10 bases and J by 0 bases, with 9 bases between the two germline ends. The CDR3 loop reads CATGRMNTEAFF. The CDR3 nucleotides read TGTGCCACAGGACGGATGAACACTGAAGCTTTCTTT.

The J gene is TRBJ1-1, the V gene TRBV24-1; TRBD1 is a possible D gene (5 bases). V lost 8 bases to trimming and J lost 4 bases, with 13 bases between them. CDR1 KGHDR and CDR2 SFDVKD come from the germline V gene. The CDR3 runs 13 residues. The CDR3: CATNPGWGTEAFF. Written as DNA, the CDR3 is TGTGCCACCAACCCAGGGTGGGGCACTGAAGCTTTCTTT.

Many counts were recorded for this clonotype. This chain joins TRBV28 and TRBJ2-2, with TRBD1 as a possible D gene (6 bases). The CDR3 sequence is 12 residues long. Between the trimmed V and J ends, which lost 8 bases and 7 bases, there was a span of 11 bases. From germline, CDR1 is MDHEN and CDR2 SYDVKM. Here the CDR3 DNA reads TGTGCCAGCCACACAGGGATCGGGGAGCTGTTTTTT. Translating gives CASHTGIGELFF.

This clonotype was seen more than once but under ten times. The chain links TRBV28 to TRBJ1-2; no reliable D call. Germline loops: CDR1 MDHEN, CDR2 SYDVKM. The CDR3 consists of 14 residues. Trimming pared 3 bases from V and 4 bases from J, leaving 12 bases between. The CDR3 DNA reads as TGTGCCAGCAGTTTCCGGCGGCCGCCCTATGGCTACACCTTC. Translated, it gives CASSFRRPPYGYTF.

This clonotype was picked up many times. The rearrangement uses TRBV4-1 and TRBJ2-7, with D perhaps TRBD1 (6 bases). The V and J ends lost 4 bases and 3 bases respectively, with 13 bases between them. Germline CDR1 MGHRA, CDR2 YSYEKL. This CDR3 has 14 amino acids. The CDR3 loop reads CASSPRGQSYEQYF. CDR3 DNA sequence: TGCGCCAGCAGCCCAAGAGGACAGAGCTACGAGCAGTACTTC.

The table lists this clonotype with a few counts. The chain recombines TRBV2 with TRBJ2-6, with no clear D. Per germline, CDR1 SNHLY and CDR2 FYNNEI. V gave up 7 bases and J gave up 0 bases, with 7 bases separating them. This CDR3 contains 14 residues. The CDR3 is CASKENSGANVLTF. The CDR3 DNA reads TGTGCCAGCAAGGAGAACTCTGGGGCCAACGTCCTGACTTTC.

The V and J genes are TRBV5-1 and TRBJ2-5; 7 bases agree with TRBD1. CDR1 is SGHRS and CDR2 is YFSETQ in the germline V gene. This CDR3 has 15 amino acids. Trimming took 0 bases from V and 4 from J; bases not matched to a gene: 6. CDR3 DNA sequence: TGCGCCAGCAGCTTGGATGGCAGGGGGAGAGAGACCCAGTACTTC. It is translated as CASSLDGRGRETQYF.

This clonotype has ten or more counts. This chain joins TRBV6-2 or TRBV6-3 and TRBJ2-4; D is possibly TRBD1 or TRBD2 (5 bases each). Germline V gene sequence: CDR1 MNHEY, CDR2 SVGEGT. V was clipped by 6 bases and J by 0 bases, with 18 bases between them. The CDR3 covers 17 residues. Here the CDR3 reads CASRPSGLAVAKNIQYF. The CDR3 DNA follows: TGTGCCAGCAGGCCATCGGGGCTAGCAGTAGCCAAAAACATTCAGTACTTC.

The chain uses TRBV28 and TRBJ2-7; D ambiguous. This CDR3 is 14 amino acids long. Germline V gene sequence: CDR1 MDHEN, CDR2 SYDVKM. Trimming pared 4 bases from V and 0 bases from J, leaving 10 bases between. CDR3 bases: TGTGCCAGCAGTTCCCCGGCCCGCTCCTACGAGCAGTACTTC. Amino acids: CASSSPARSYEQYF.

This clonotype was counted ten times or more. The J gene is TRBJ2-5, the V gene TRBV6-2 or TRBV6-3, with 9 bases identical to TRBD1. The CDR3 is made up of 17 amino acids. CDR1 and CDR2 from the germline V gene are MNHEY and SVGEGT. Losses at the gene ends were 6 bases for V and 5 bases for J; bases not matched to a gene: 16. CDR3 residues: CASSHPFEYRGRETQYF. The DNA for the CDR3 is TGTGCCAGCAGCCATCCTTTTGAATACAGGGGGCGGGAGACCCAGTACTTC.

The chain recombines TRBV6-1 with TRBJ1-1; D perhaps matches TRBD1 (6 bases). Germline-derived CDR1 and CDR2 are MNHNS and SASEGT. This CDR3 spans 15 amino acids. Between the trimmed V and J ends, which lost 6 bases and 5 bases, there was a span of 19 bases. The CDR3 region is CASSPTQDRPTEAFF. CDR3 DNA: TGTGCCAGCAGCCCGACCCAGGACAGACCAACTGAAGCTTTCTTT.

Many counts were recorded for this clonotype. J is TRBJ2-7 and V is TRBV28; D is ambiguous. V was clipped by 1 base and J by 7 bases, with 11 bases between them. Germline CDR1 MDHEN, CDR2 SYDVKM. The CDR3 runs 13 residues. The CDR3 DNA follows: TGTGCCAGCAGTTTATCGGACCTGAAGGAGCAGTACTTC. This translates into CASSLSDLKEQYF.

The V and J genes are TRBV4-1 and TRBJ1-1, with 9 bases lining up with TRBD1. CDR1 is MGHRA and CDR2 is YSYEKL in the germline V gene. CDR3 length: 16 amino acids. J lost 3 bases, V lost 5 bases, and 10 bases had no gene match. The CDR3: CASSYGQGRRDTEAFF. As DNA, the CDR3 is TGCGCCAGCAGCTATGGACAGGGGAGGAGGGACACTGAAGCTTTCTTT.

The table lists this clonotype with many counts. The chain has TRBV7-2 and TRBJ1-3; the D is unclear. Deletions cut 6 bases from V and 0 bases from J, with 15 bases between. The CDR3 length is 16 residues. The germline CDR1 and CDR2 sequences are SGHTA and FQGNSA. The chain's CDR3 is CASRAVGRFSGNTIYF. The CDR3 DNA reads as TGTGCCAGCAGAGCGGTGGGTAGATTCTCTGGAAACACCATATATTTT.

This clonotype has ten or more counts. The chain recombines TRBV6-5 with TRBJ2-5; 9 bases are a match to TRBD1. Trimming at V came to 4 bases and at J to 4 bases, leaving 10 bases not matched to a gene. In germline, CDR1 is MNHEY, CDR2 SVGAGI. The CDR3 extends over 16 amino acids. CDR3 in amino acids: CASSSWDRVSAETQYF. CDR3 DNA: TGTGCCAGCAGTTCCTGGGACAGGGTTTCGGCAGAGACCCAGTACTTC.

This clonotype showed up many times. This chain connects TRBV28 to TRBJ1-1; 10 nucleotides line up with TRBD1. CDR3 length equals 14 residues. V lost 7 bases and J lost 5; bases outside the gene matches: 7. The germline V gene encodes CDR1 MDHEN and CDR2 SYDVKM. CDR3 coding DNA: TGTGCCAGCACCGGGACAGGGGTGGGAACTGAAGCTTTCTTT. This gives the protein CASTGTGVGTEAFF.

This clonotype was counted many times. The chain employs TRBV12-3 or TRBV12-4 and TRBJ1-6; D ambiguous. V was trimmed by 3 bases and J by 5 bases, leaving 8 bases between them. The CDR3 spans 14 residues. Written as DNA, the CDR3 is TGTGCCAGCAGTTTCGGGCAGAATAATTCACCCCTCCACTTT. The encoded protein is CASSFGQNNSPLHF.

This clonotype was counted many times. The gene calls are TRBV28 and TRBJ2-5; the D gene is possibly TRBD1 (6 bases). The germline V gene encodes CDR1 MDHEN and CDR2 SYDVKM. The length of the CDR3 is 15 residues. The V and J ends lost 5 bases and 6 bases respectively, with 19 bases between them. The CDR3 coding sequence is TGTGCCAGCAGTGAGTCTACAGGGATGGAGAAGACCCAGTACTTC. It specifies CASSESTGMEKTQYF.

The chain recombines TRBV10-3 with TRBJ2-6, with D possibly TRBD1 on 5 matching bases. Germline lookup yields CDR1 ENHRY and CDR2 SYGVKD. V was shortened by 3 bases and J by 3 bases, with 12 bases between the two germline ends. The length of the CDR3 is 16 residues. DNA for the CDR3: TGTGCCATCAGTGATCAGGGTAGAGGTGGGGCCAACGTCCTGACTTTC. Amino acid sequence: CAISDQGRGGANVLTF.

This clonotype was counted at least ten times. The chain recombines TRBV27 with TRBJ1-2; no clear D gene. Germline values: CDR1 MNHEY, CDR2 SMNVEV (reference sequence). Trimming shortened V by 5 bases and J by 0 bases, and 13 bases separated the two germline ends. CDR3 length: 15 residues. The CDR3 DNA follows: TGTGCCAGCAGTCTTTTAGAGAATTCTAACTATGGCTACACCTTC. Translating it yields CASSLLENSNYGYTF.

The chain combines TRBV7-2 with TRBJ1-1; tentatively, D is TRBD1 (6 bases). CDR3 length: 14 residues. Germline V lookup: CDR1 SGHTA, CDR2 FQGNSA. The V and J ends lost 5 bases and 6 bases respectively, with 16 bases between them. CDR3 DNA sequence: TGTGCCAGCAGCACGCAACAGGGCCGGGCTGAAGCTTTCTTT. The encoded protein is CASSTQQGRAEAFF.